A single count supports the clone carrying this T cell receptor beta chain. No antigen is known for it. As handled by the study authors: Junction-only sequences without quality scores came from ImmunoSEQ, so filtering differed. Profiled with immunoSEQ multiplex PCR; TCRdb holds only in-frame clones, not every one. For V, J and clone size, that table is used; D and trimming come from the DNA. The sample consists of roughly 2.1 million clones, about 92% of them appearing once. These data originate in a study of shared clonotypes between healthy human individuals. Study in general: Two female and three male donors aged 18 to 49 were enrolled. Whole-study findings and limits: Rarefaction analysis demonstrated incomplete sorted-subset sequencing notwithstanding large depth. Naive CD4 clonotype sharing across several donors was 4.5% to 6%.

Naive CD8 cells lacked CD45RO, underwent positive selection for CCR7 and left out terminally differentiated effector memory CD45RA+ cells. The source material was naive CD8+ T cells from PBMCs. This receptor was taken from a man younger than 35 in good health. Some clones in this sample may be carry-over from other donors' samples.

The CDR3 DNA reads as TGTGCCAGCAGCTTAGGGACTACTACGCAGTATTTT. Translating gives CASSLGTTTQYF. The rearrangement uses TRBV5-6 and TRBJ2-3; 7 bases line up with TRBD2. The CDR3 loop spans 12 amino acids. Germline V CDR1 and CDR2: SGHDT, YYEEEE. Trimming cost V 2 bases and J 8 bases; bases outside gene matches: 2.